This T cell receptor (beta chain) is drawn from a study of T cell responses to AZD1222 COVID-19 vaccine. CDR1 SGHRS and CDR2 YFSETQ come from the germline V gene. Between the trimmed V and J ends, which lost 3 bases and 0 bases, there was a span of 10 bases. This CDR3 contains 15 residues. Sequenced by immunoSEQ multiplex PCR; TCRdb stores in-frame clones only, minus some. The data show 100,000 or so clones, with around nine tenths seen just once and less than 15% held by the top ten. The chain has TRBV5-1 and TRBJ2-1; D might be TRBD2 (6 bases). The sequencing used peripheral blood, collected on day 0 of AZD1222 vaccination. The TCR sequence derives from an adult in good health. The chain's CDR3 is CASSYRGGSYNEQFF. The CDR3 DNA follows: TGCGCCAGCAGCTATCGGGGAGGCTCCTACAATGAGCAGTTCTTC.